These 22 T cell receptor beta chains were all obtained from the same sample, sequenced in a study of blood T cell repertoires in COVID-19. Sequencing was performed with immunoSEQ multiplex PCR; in TCRdb, only in-frame clones are kept and a portion is missing. The table records 300,000 to 350,000 clones, 85% to 90% of them present only once. Sequencing input: peripheral blood. All receptors derive from a woman aged 40 to 50 with COVID-19, enrolled during active disease.

In DNA form, the CDR3 reads TGTGCCTGGAGTGTAATTCGGAGCGGGAGATCGTACAATGAGCAGTTCTTC. Its translation is CAWSVIRSGRSYNEQFF. This chain links TRBV30 with TRBJ2-1, with TRBD2 matching over 8 bases. Unmatched junction bases numbered 11, after V lost 0 bases and J lost 4 bases. Germline V CDR1 and CDR2: GTSNPN, SVGIG (reference sequence). The CDR3 length is 17 residues. Complete variable domain (other parts from reference TRBV30 and TRBJ2-1): SQTIHQWPATLVQPVGSPLSLECTVEGTSNPNLYWYRQAAGRGLQLLFYSVGIGQISSEVPQNLSASRPQDRQFILSSKKLLLSDSGFYLCAWSVIRSGRSYNEQFFGPGTRLTVL.

Only one count was recorded for this clone. The chain has TRBV6-2 or TRBV6-3 and TRBJ1-2; 7 nucleotides agree with TRBD1. Germline trimming cut 4 bases from V and 4 bases from J; bases unmatched to any gene: 3. There are 13 residues in the CDR3. From germline, CDR1 is MNHEY and CDR2 SVGEGT. The CDR3 loop is CASSSRTGYGYTF. The CDR3 DNA reads as TGTGCCAGCAGTTCTCGGACAGGCTATGGCTACACCTTC.

This clone appeared a single time. This may come from a read error, since a much larger clone is one base off. The rearrangement links TRBV12-3 or TRBV12-4 to TRBJ2-7; D not certain. The CDR3 runs 11 residues. With 6 bases removed from V and 0 bases from J, the gap between germline ends came to 3 bases. CDR3 region: CASSHSYEQYF. The CDR3 nucleotides read TGTGCCAGCAGCCACTCCTACGAGCAGTACTTC.

The rearrangement links TRBV18 to TRBJ2-3, with D possibly matching TRBD1 (6 bases). The CDR3 has 15 residues. V shed 4 bases and J shed 4 bases, with 15 bases lying between them. In germline, CDR1 is KGHSH, CDR2 LQKENI. CDR3 nucleotides: TGTGCCAGCTCACGCTTTTTCAGGGGCGCAGATACGCAGTATTTT. This translates into CASSRFFRGADTQYF.

This rearrangement joins TRBV2 to TRBJ2-2, with a tentative D call TRBD2 (5 bases). V was trimmed by 6 bases and J by 4 bases, leaving 15 bases between them. This CDR3 contains 15 residues. CDR1 is SNHLY and CDR2 is FYNNEI in the germline V gene. CDR3 nucleotide sequence: TGTGCCAGCAGCCTGGAGGCCCGGGGCACCGGGGAGCTGTTTTTT. It specifies CASSLEARGTGELFF.

The rearrangement uses TRBV29-1 and TRBJ1-1, with D maybe TRBD1 (6 bases). CDR1 is SQVTM and CDR2 is ANQGSEA in the germline V gene. The CDR3 is 13 amino acids. V was cut by 7 bases and J by 4 bases, with 16 bases left in between. As DNA, the CDR3 is TGCAGCGCTGGATTATCAGGGGCCACTGAAGCTTTCTTT. Protein: CSAGLSGATEAFF.

J is TRBJ2-1 and V is TRBV28; D might be TRBD1 (5 bases). V shed 5 bases and J shed 3 bases, with 11 bases lying between them. Looked up from germline, CDR1 is MDHEN and CDR2 is SYDVKM. The CDR3 is made up of 14 amino acids. The CDR3 protein is CASSGANYYNEQFF. The CDR3 DNA is TGTGCCAGCAGTGGGGCCAATTACTACAATGAGCAGTTCTTC. The full variable domain, completed using reference TRBV28 and TRBJ2-1, is DVKVTQSSRYLVKRTGEKVFLECVQDMDHENMFWYRQDPGLGLRLIYFSYDVKMKEKGDIPEGYSVSREKKERFSLILESASTNQTSMYLCASSGANYYNEQFFGPGTRLTVL.

V gene TRBV7-3 combines with J gene TRBJ1-3; 7 bases are a match to TRBD1. Germline CDR1 SGHTA, CDR2 FQGTGA. V was pared by 4 bases and J by 0 bases, with 15 bases of the junction left unmatched. This CDR3 is built from 19 residues. This CDR3 is CASSSGQPRGAFSGNTIYF. In DNA, the CDR3 is TGTGCCAGCAGCTCGGGACAGCCTCGCGGGGCCTTCTCTGGAAACACCATATATTTT.

This chain links TRBV7-2 with TRBJ2-7; 9 nucleotides align to TRBD1. The CDR3 is 15 amino acids. J was trimmed by 3 bases and V by 0 bases; bases with no gene match: 3. Germline CDR1 and CDR2: SGHTA and FQGNSA. CDR3 sequence: CASSLAGDRDYEQYF. The CDR3 region has the DNA TGTGCCAGCAGCTTAGCCGGGGACAGGGACTACGAGCAGTACTTC.

The J gene is TRBJ2-6, the V gene TRBV18; 10 bases are a match to TRBD1. The CDR3 loop spans 18 amino acids. The V segment lost 5 bases and the J segment 0 bases; nucleotides outside the gene matches: 7. CDR1 is KGHSH and CDR2 is LQKENI in the germline V gene. The CDR3 loop reads CASSKRTGGPSGANVLTF. CDR3 coding DNA: TGTGCCAGCTCAAAACGGACAGGGGGTCCCTCTGGGGCCAACGTCCTGACTTTC.

This clone has a handful of counts. The genes are TRBV5-6 and TRBJ1-3; D may be TRBD1 (6 bases). The germline CDR1 and CDR2 sequences are SGHDT and YYEEEE. The V gene lost 3 bases and the J gene lost 0 bases, with 13 bases spanning the gap. This CDR3 contains 16 residues. CDR3 residues: CASSYPGQSSGNTIYF. In DNA, the CDR3 is TGTGCCAGCAGCTACCCCGGACAGAGCTCTGGAAACACCATATATTTT. The full variable domain, its missing parts supplied by reference TRBV5-6 and TRBJ1-3, is DAGVTQSPTHLIKTRGQQVTLRCSPKSGHDTVSWYQQALGQGPQFIFQYYEEEERQRGNFPDRFSGHQFPNYSSELNVNALLLGDSALYLCASSYPGQSSGNTIYFGEGSWLTVV.

This sequence joins TRBV28 and TRBJ1-5; D gene ambiguous. The germline V gene has CDR1 MDHEN and CDR2 SYDVKM. Trimming shortened V by 7 bases and J by 9 bases, and 13 bases separated the two germline ends. This CDR3 is built from 12 residues. CDR3: CASTYPSGPQHF. The CDR3 DNA sequence: TGTGCCAGCACTTATCCTTCAGGGCCCCAGCATTTT. The full variable domain, in which reference TRBV28 and TRBJ1-5 provide the parts outside the CDR3, is DVKVTQSSRYLVKRTGEKVFLECVQDMDHENMFWYRQDPGLGLRLIYFSYDVKMKEKGDIPEGYSVSREKKERFSLILESASTNQTSMYLCASTYPSGPQHFGDGTRLSIL.

This clone showed up just a few times. The gene calls are TRBV24-1 and TRBJ2-5, with a possible D match to TRBD1 (8 bases). Germline V gives CDR1 KGHDR, CDR2 SFDVKD. The CDR3 has 14 amino acids. Trimming shortened V by 6 bases and J by 7 bases, and 17 bases separated the two germline ends. The CDR3 protein is CATSSAGGGGTQYF. For the CDR3, the DNA is TGTGCCACCAGTTCCGCAGGGGGCGGGGGGACCCAGTACTTC.

This clone was seen once. The chain combines TRBV6-1 with TRBJ1-6, with 8 positions matching TRBD1. After removal of 3 bases from V and 10 bases from J, the junction contained 8 bases not matched to a gene. This CDR3 comprises 15 residues. Germline CDR1 reads MNHNS; CDR2 reads SASEGT. CDR3 amino acids: CASSDPGGSTSPLHF. The CDR3, as DNA: TGTGCCAGCAGTGATCCAGGGGGCTCAACCTCACCCCTCCACTTT.

J is TRBJ2-6 and V is TRBV28, with a possible D match to TRBD2 (5 bases). The germline V and J ends were trimmed by 4 bases and 0 bases, with 16 bases remaining between them. Germline V gene sequence: CDR1 MDHEN, CDR2 SYDVKM. This CDR3 has 18 amino acids. For the CDR3, the DNA is TGTGCCAGCAGTTCGGGGTTTGTCCCTTCCTCTGGGGCCAACGTCCTGACTTTC. It yields the protein CASSSGFVPSSGANVLTF.

The J gene is TRBJ1-1, the V gene TRBV19, with D possibly being TRBD1 (5 bases). Trimming pared 5 bases from V and 3 bases from J, leaving 16 bases between. The CDR3 spans 15 residues. CDR1 is LNHDA and CDR2 is SQIVND in the germline V gene (reference sequence). The CDR3 coding sequence is TGTGCCAGTAGTGGAATGACAGTTTCAGACACTGAAGCTTTCTTT. Translating it yields CASSGMTVSDTEAFF.

This clone was seen a single time. The V call is TRBV19, the J call TRBJ1-5; 7 bases agree with TRBD1. Germline assignment: CDR1 LNHDA and CDR2 SQIVND (reference sequence). The CDR3 is 14 amino acids. The V and J ends lost 6 bases and 0 bases, in that order; junction bases with no gene match: 2. The CDR3 loop reads CASRTGYSNQPQHF. CDR3 coding DNA: TGTGCCAGTAGGACAGGGTATAGCAATCAGCCCCAGCATTTT.

The chain employs TRBV15 and TRBJ1-2, with D tentatively TRBD1 (6 bases). This CDR3 has 14 amino acids. The ends were cut back, 0 bases at V and 4 bases at J, with 9 bases in the middle. Germline V gene data show CDR1 as LNHNV and CDR2 as YYDKDF (reference sequence). The CDR3 loop is CATSRDQGIYGYTF. The CDR3 coding sequence is TGTGCCACCAGCAGAGATCAGGGGATCTATGGCTACACCTTC.

V usage is TRBV6-5 and J usage is TRBJ2-3; TRBD2 agrees at 11 bases. The length of the CDR3 is 13 residues. Trimming at V came to 7 bases and at J to 6 bases, leaving 3 bases not matched to a gene. Germline V gene lookup returns CDR1 MNHEY and CDR2 SVGAGI. Here the CDR3 DNA reads TGTGCCAGCAAGGCTAGCGGGAGGGATACGCAGTATTTT. Translated: CASKASGRDTQYF.

The V call is TRBV9, the J call TRBJ1-3; possibly TRBD1 for D (6 bases). Germline loops: CDR1 SGDLS, CDR2 YYNGEE. CDR3 length: 16 residues. Trimming left V 1 base short and J 0 bases short, with 11 bases between. The CDR3 loop reads CASSVNTGNSGNTIYF. CDR3 DNA sequence: TGTGCCAGCAGCGTAAATACAGGGAACTCTGGAAACACCATATATTTT.

This chain links TRBV6-6 with TRBJ2-7, with D hard to call. Germline loops: CDR1 MNHNY, CDR2 SVGAGI (reference sequence). The CDR3 is 14 residues long. Trimming stripped 2 bases from V and 0 bases from J, with 8 bases between. The CDR3 loop reads CASSYTAASYEQYF. The CDR3 DNA sequence: TGTGCCAGCAGTTACACAGCTGCCTCCTACGAGCAGTACTTC.

The rearrangement joins TRBV5-1 to TRBJ2-1; 12 nucleotides line up with TRBD2. V shed 3 bases, J shed 5 bases, and the junction held 3 bases outside the gene matches. Germline V lookup: CDR1 SGHRS, CDR2 YFSETQ. This CDR3 spans 15 amino acids. This chain's CDR3 is CASSSGLAGHNEQFF. Written as DNA, the CDR3 is TGCGCCAGCAGCTCTGGACTAGCGGGGCACAATGAGCAGTTCTTC.